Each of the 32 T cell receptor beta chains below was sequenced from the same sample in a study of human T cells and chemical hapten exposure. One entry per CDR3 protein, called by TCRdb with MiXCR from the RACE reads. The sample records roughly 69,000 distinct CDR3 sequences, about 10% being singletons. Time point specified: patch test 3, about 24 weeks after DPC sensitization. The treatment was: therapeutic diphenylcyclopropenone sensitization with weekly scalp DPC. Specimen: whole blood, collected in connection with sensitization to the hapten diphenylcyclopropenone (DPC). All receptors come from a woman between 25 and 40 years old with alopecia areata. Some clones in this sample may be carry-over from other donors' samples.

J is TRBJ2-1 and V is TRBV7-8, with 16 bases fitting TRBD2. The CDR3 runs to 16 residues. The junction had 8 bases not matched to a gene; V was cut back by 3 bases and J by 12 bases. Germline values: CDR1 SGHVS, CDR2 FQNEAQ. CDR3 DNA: TGTGCCAGCAGCTTCAGAGGGACTAGCGGGGGGGATACGCAGTTCTTC. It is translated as CASSFRGTSGGDTQFF.

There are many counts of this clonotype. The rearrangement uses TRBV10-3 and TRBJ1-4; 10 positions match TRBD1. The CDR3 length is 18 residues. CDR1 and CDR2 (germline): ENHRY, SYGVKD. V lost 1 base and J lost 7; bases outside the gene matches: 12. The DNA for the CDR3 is TGTGCCATCAGTGAGTTAGGCCCCCGACAGGGGGCGAGTGAAAAACTGTTTTTT. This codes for CAISELGPRQGASEKLFF.

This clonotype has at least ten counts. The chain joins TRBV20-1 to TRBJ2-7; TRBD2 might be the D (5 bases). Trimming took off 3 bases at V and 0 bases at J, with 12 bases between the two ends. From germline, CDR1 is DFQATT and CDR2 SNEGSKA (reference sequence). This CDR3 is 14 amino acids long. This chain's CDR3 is CSASQVALSYEQYF. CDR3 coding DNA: TGCAGTGCTAGCCAGGTAGCGCTCTCCTACGAGCAGTACTTC.

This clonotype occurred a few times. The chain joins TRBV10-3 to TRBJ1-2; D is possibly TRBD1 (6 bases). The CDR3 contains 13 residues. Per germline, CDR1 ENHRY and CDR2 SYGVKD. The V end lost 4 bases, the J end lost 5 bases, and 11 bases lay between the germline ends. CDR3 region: CAISVLQGYGYTF. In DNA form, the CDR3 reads TGTGCCATCAGTGTGTTACAGGGTTATGGCTACACCTTC.

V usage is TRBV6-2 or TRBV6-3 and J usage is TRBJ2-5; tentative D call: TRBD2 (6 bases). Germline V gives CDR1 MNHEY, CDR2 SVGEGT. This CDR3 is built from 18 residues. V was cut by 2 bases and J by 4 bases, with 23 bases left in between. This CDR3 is CASSYVGGRINLPETQYF. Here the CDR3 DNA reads TGTGCCAGCAGTTACGTGGGAGGCCGGATTAACCTCCCAGAGACCCAGTACTTC.

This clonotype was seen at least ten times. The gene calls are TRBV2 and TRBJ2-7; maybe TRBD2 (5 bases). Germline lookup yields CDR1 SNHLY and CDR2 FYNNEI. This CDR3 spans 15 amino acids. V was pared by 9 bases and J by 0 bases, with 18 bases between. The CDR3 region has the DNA TGTGCCAGTAAAGACCGGCTAGGGAGCTCCTACGAGCAGTACTTC. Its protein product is CASKDRLGSSYEQYF. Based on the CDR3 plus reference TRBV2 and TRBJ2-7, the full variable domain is EPEVTQTPSHQVTQMGQEVILRCVPISNHLYFYWYRQILGQKVEFLVSFYNNEISEKSEIFDDQFSVERPDGSNFTLKIRSTKLEDSAMYFCASKDRLGSSYEQYFGPGTRLTVT.

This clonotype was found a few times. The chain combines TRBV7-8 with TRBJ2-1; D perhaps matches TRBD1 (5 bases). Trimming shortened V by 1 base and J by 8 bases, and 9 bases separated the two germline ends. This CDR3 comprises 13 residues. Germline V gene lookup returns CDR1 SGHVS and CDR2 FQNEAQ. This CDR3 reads CASSLVRGDEQFF. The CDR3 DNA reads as TGTGCCAGCAGCTTAGTTAGGGGCGATGAGCAGTTCTTC.

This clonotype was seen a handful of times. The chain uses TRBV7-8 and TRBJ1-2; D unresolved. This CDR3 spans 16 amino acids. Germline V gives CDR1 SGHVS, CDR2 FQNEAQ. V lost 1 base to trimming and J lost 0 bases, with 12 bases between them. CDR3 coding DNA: TGTGCCAGCAGCTTAGACCACCCGGGGTCTAACTATGGCTACACCTTC. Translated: CASSLDHPGSNYGYTF.

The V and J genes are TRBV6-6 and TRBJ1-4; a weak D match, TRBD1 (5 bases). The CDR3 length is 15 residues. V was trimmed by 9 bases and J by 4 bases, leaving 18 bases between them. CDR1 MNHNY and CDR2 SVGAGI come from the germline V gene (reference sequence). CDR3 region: CASRPRAGYNEKLFF. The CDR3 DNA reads TGTGCCAGTAGGCCCCGGGCAGGGTATAATGAAAAACTGTTTTTT.

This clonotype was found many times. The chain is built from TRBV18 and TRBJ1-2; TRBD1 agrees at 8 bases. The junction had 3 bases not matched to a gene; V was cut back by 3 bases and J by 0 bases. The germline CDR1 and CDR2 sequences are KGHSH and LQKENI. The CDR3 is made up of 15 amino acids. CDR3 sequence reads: CASSPDRDPNYGYTF. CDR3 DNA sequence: TGTGCCAGCTCACCGGACAGGGACCCTAACTATGGCTACACCTTC.

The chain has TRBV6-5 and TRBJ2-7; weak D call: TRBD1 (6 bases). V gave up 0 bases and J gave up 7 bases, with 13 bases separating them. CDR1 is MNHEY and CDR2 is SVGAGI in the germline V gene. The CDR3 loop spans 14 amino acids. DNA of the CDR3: TGTGCCAGCAGTTACTCGACCAGGGGCTCGGAGCAGTACTTC. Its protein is CASSYSTRGSEQYF.

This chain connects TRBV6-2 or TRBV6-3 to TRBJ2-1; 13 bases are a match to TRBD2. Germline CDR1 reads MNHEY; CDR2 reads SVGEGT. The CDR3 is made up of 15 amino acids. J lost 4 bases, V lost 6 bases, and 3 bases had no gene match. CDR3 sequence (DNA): TGTGCCAGCAGCCAACTAGCGGGGGGGTACAATGAGCAGTTCTTC. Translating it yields CASSQLAGGYNEQFF.

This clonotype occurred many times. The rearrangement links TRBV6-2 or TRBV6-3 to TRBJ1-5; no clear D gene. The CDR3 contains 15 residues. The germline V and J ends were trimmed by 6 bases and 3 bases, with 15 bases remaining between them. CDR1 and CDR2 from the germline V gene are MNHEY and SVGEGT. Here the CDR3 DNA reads TGTGCCAGCAGCAAAGACGGCGGACTCAATCAGCCCCAGCATTTT. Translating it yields CASSKDGGLNQPQHF.

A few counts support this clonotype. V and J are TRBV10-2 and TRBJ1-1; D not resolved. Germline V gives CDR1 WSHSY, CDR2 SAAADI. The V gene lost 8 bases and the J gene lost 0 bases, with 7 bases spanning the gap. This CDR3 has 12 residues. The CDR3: CASGHMNTEAFF. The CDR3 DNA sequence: TGCGCCAGCGGCCACATGAACACTGAAGCTTTCTTT.

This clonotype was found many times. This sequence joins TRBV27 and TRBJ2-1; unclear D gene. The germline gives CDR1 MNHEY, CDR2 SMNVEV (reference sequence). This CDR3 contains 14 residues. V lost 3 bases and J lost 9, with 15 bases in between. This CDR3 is CASSFSRRGLEQFF. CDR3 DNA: TGTGCCAGCAGTTTCTCTCGCCGAGGTCTTGAGCAGTTCTTC.

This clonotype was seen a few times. This CDR3 is CASSRLAGGYNEQFF. The CDR3 nucleotides are TGTGCCAGCAGCCGCCTAGCGGGGGGTTACAATGAGCAGTTCTTC. The V call is TRBV3-1, the J call TRBJ2-1, with TRBD2 identical over 11 bases. The CDR3 consists of 15 residues. Germline-derived CDR1 and CDR2 are LGHDT and YNNKEL (reference sequence). J lost 4 bases, V lost 4 bases, and 3 bases had no gene match.

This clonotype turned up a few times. In nucleotides, the CDR3 is TGTGCCAGCAGCCTAAGTTCTGATACGCAGTATTTT. This translates into CASSLSSDTQYF. The chain is built from TRBV7-2 and TRBJ2-3; D is unclear. Germline CDR1 is SGHTA and CDR2 is FQGNSA. The length of the CDR3 is 12 residues. Trimming removed 5 bases from V and 6 bases from J, with 9 bases in between.

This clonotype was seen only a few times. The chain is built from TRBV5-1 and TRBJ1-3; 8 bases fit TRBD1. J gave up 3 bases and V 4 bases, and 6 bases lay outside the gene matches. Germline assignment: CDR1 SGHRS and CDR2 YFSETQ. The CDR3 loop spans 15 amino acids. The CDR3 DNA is TGCGCCAGCAGCACCAGGGGGCTAGATGGAAACACCATATATTTT. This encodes CASSTRGLDGNTIYF.

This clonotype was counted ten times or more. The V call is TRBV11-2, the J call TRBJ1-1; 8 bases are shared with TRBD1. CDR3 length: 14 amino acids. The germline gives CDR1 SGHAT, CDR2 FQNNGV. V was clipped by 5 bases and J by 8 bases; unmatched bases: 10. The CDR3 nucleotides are TGTGCCAGCAGCAAGCTTGGACAGGGTACGGAAGCTTTCTTT. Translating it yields CASSKLGQGTEAFF.

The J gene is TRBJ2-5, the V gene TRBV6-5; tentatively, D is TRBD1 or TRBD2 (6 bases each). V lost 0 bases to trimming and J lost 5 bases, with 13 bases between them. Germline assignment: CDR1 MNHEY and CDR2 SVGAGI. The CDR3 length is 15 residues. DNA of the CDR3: TGTGCCAGCAGTTACTCGAGGGGGGTTTCGGAGACCCAGTACTTC. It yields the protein CASSYSRGVSETQYF.

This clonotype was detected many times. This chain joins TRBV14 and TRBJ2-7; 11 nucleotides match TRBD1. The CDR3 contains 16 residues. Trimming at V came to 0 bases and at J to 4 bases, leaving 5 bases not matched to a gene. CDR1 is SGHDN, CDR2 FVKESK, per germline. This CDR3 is CASSQDPWDRGYEQYF. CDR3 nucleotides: TGTGCCAGCAGCCAAGATCCGTGGGACAGGGGGTACGAGCAGTACTTC.

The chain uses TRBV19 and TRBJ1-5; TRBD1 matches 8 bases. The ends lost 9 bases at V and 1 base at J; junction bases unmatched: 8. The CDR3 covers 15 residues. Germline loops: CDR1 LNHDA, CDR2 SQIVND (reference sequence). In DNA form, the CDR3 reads TGTGCCAGCAGACTGACAGGGGTCAGCAATCAGCCCCAGCATTTT. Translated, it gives CASRLTGVSNQPQHF.

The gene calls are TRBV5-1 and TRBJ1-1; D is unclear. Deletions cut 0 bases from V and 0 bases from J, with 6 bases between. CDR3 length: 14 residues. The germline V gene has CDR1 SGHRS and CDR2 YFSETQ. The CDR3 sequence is CASSLDIVNTEAFF. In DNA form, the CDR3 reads TGCGCCAGCAGCTTGGACATTGTGAACACTGAAGCTTTCTTT.

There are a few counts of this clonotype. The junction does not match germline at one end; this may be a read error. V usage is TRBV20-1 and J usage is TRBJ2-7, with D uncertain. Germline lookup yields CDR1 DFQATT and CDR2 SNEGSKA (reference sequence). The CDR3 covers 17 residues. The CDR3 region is CSAGDRDVSDWVYEQYF. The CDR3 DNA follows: TGCAGTGCTGGAGATAGGGATGTATCTGATTGGGTCTACGAGCAGTACTTC.

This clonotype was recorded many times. CDR3 sequence: CASSEGYRTYSPLHF. The CDR3 DNA reads as TGTGCCAGCAGTGAAGGGTACAGGACCTATTCACCCCTCCACTTT. The chain couples TRBV6-1 to TRBJ1-6; D possibly corresponds to TRBD1 (5 bases). The CDR3 is 15 amino acids. V was cut by 1 base and J by 8 bases, with 12 bases left in between. Germline V gene data show CDR1 as MNHNS and CDR2 as SASEGT.

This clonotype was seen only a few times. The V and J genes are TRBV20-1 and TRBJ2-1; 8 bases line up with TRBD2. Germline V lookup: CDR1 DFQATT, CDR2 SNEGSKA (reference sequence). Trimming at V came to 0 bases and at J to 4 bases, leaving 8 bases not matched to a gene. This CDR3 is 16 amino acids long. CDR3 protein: CSARDQGGRTYNEQFF. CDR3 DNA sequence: TGCAGTGCTAGAGATCAGGGCGGGAGGACTTACAATGAGCAGTTCTTC.

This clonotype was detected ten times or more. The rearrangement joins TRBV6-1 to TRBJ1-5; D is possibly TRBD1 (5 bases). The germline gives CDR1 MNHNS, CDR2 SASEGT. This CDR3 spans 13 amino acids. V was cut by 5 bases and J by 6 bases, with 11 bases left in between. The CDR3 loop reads CASSTGGFQPQHF. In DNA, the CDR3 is TGTGCCAGCAGTACTGGGGGGTTTCAGCCCCAGCATTTT.

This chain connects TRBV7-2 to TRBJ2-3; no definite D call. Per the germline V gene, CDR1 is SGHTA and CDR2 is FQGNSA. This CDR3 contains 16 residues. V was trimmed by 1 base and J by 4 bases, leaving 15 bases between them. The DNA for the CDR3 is TGTGCCAGCAGCTTAGGTGGACCTCGAGCGCCAGATACGCAGTATTTT. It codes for CASSLGGPRAPDTQYF.

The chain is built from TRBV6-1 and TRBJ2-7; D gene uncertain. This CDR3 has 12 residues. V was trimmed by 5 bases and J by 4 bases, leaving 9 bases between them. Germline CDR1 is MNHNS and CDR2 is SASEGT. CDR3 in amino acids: CASSPRLYEQYF. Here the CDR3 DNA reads TGTGCCAGCAGTCCGCGGCTTTACGAGCAGTACTTC.

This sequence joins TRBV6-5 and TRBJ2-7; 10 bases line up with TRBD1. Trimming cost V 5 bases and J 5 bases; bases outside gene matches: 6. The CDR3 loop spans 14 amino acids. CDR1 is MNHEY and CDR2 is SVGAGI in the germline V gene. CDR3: CASSTGTGEHEQYF. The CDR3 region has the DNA TGTGCCAGCAGTACAGGGACAGGGGAGCACGAGCAGTACTTC.

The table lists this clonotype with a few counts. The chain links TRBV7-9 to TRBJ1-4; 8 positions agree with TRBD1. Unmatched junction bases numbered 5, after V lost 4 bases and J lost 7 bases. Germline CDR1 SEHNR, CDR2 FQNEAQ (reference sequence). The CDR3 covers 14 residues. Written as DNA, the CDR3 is TGTGCCAGCAGCTCCGGACAGGGAGGTGAAAAACTGTTTTTT. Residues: CASSSGQGGEKLFF.

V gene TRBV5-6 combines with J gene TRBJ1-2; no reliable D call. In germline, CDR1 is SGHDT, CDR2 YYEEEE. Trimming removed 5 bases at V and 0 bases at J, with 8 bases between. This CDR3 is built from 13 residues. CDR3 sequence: CASRPTANYGYTF. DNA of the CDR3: TGTGCCAGCAGGCCCACAGCTAACTATGGCTACACCTTC.